These 10 T cell receptor beta chains were all obtained from the same sample, sequenced in a study of blood T cells in healthy people across ages. Alongside a J-beta primer mix, a sample-barcoded 5' primer served in a second PCR lasting about 7 to 11 cycles. From the 5' RACE reads, TCRdb called clonotypes with MiXCR, one entry per CDR3 protein. There are about 540,000 distinct CDR3 sequences in the sample; about 24% occur only once, and around 10% lies in the top ten. The sample was also linked to a second study, of T cells of mothers and their children.

The source material was blood. These receptors all stem from a boy between 10 and 17 years old in good health.

This clonotype turned up a few times. The gene calls are TRBV25-1 and TRBJ1-1, with D possibly TRBD1 on 5 matching bases. V was cut by 8 bases and J by 1 base, with 17 bases left in between. Germline V gene lookup returns CDR1 MGHDK and CDR2 SYGVNS. The CDR3 totals 15 residues. The CDR3 DNA sequence: TGTGCCAGCGCTCCAGGGATCGTGCGGAACACTGAAGCTTTCTTT. This encodes CASAPGIVRNTEAFF.

V is TRBV6-5 and J is TRBJ2-1; D remains ambiguous. This CDR3 is built from 16 residues. From germline, CDR1 is MNHEY and CDR2 SVGAGI. V gave up 2 bases and J gave up 0 bases, with 11 bases separating them. The DNA for the CDR3 is TGTGCCAGCAGTTACGGGCACCTAAGCTCCTACAATGAGCAGTTCTTC. Residues: CASSYGHLSSYNEQFF.

The sample holds a few counts of this clonotype. The CDR3 DNA is TGTGCCAGCAGTGAGGGGACTAGCGTATACGAGCAGTACTTC. This sequence encodes CASSEGTSVYEQYF. The J gene is TRBJ2-7, the V gene TRBV2, with TRBD2 matching over 10 bases. Germline CDR1 is SNHLY and CDR2 is FYNNEI. V lost 3 bases, J lost 4 bases, and 3 bases stayed unmatched. This CDR3 has 14 amino acids.

V gene TRBV11-2 combines with J gene TRBJ2-3; TRBD2 aligns across 10 bases. The V and J ends lost 5 bases and 0 bases, in that order; junction bases with no gene match: 5. This CDR3 contains 16 residues. CDR1 SGHAT and CDR2 FQNNGV come from the germline V gene. This CDR3 reads CASSLGLAASTDTQYF. The DNA for the CDR3 is TGTGCCAGCAGCCTAGGACTAGCGGCTAGCACAGATACGCAGTATTTT.

This clonotype was observed a few times. CDR3 region: CASSDRQGVYNEQFF. The CDR3 nucleotides are TGTGCCAGCAGTGATAGGCAGGGGGTCTACAATGAGCAGTTCTTC. V is TRBV2 and J is TRBJ2-1, with 7 bases fitting TRBD1. Looked up from germline, CDR1 is SNHLY and CDR2 is FYNNEI. There are 15 residues in the CDR3. After removal of 3 bases from V and 3 bases from J, the junction contained 5 bases not matched to a gene. The full variable domain, rest sourced from reference TRBV2 and TRBJ2-1, is EPEVTQTPSHQVTQMGQEVILRCVPISNHLYFYWYRQILGQKVEFLVSFYNNEISEKSEIFDDQFSVERPDGSNFTLKIRSTKLEDSAMYFCASSDRQGVYNEQFFGPGTRLTVL.

This chain uses TRBV27 with TRBJ1-1, with D possibly matching TRBD1 (5 bases). The CDR3 is made up of 14 amino acids. V was trimmed by 6 bases and J by 1 base, leaving 12 bases between them. Germline assignment: CDR1 MNHEY and CDR2 SMNVEV (reference sequence). CDR3 protein: CASRRGPKNTEAFF. The DNA for the CDR3 is TGTGCCAGCAGGAGGGGACCGAAGAACACTGAAGCTTTCTTT.

This clonotype was detected a few times. This chain links TRBV19 with TRBJ2-7; 8 nucleotides line up with TRBD1. V lost 4 bases and J lost 5; bases outside the gene matches: 7. CDR1 and CDR2 (germline): LNHDA, SQIVND (reference sequence). The CDR3 has 14 amino acids. CDR3 sequence: CASSTRQGLDEQYF. The CDR3 DNA follows: TGTGCCAGTAGTACGCGACAGGGGCTCGACGAGCAGTACTTC. The full variable domain, completed using reference TRBV19 and TRBJ2-7, is DGGITQSPKYLFRKEGQNVTLSCEQNLNHDAMYWYRQDPGQGLRLIYYSQIVNDFQKGDIAEGYSVSREKKESFPLTVTSAQKNPTAFYLCASSTRQGLDEQYFGPGTRLTVT.

This clonotype was counted a few times. This rearrangement joins TRBV18 to TRBJ2-3, with D possibly being TRBD1 (5 bases). V dropped 6 bases and J dropped 4 bases, with 17 bases sitting between them. Germline-derived CDR1 and CDR2 are KGHSH and LQKENI. The CDR3 is 15 residues long. This chain's CDR3 is CASSPGQGHADTQYF. CDR3 in DNA: TGTGCCAGCTCGCCCGGGCAGGGTCATGCAGATACGCAGTATTTT.

The V gene is TRBV7-2, the J gene TRBJ2-5; 9 bases match TRBD2. The J call may be mistaken, given a closer DNA end match to TRBJ2-1. This CDR3 region has 13 residues. Germline CDR1 reads SGHTA; CDR2 reads FQGNSA. Here the CDR3 reads CASSSGLANEQFF. Here the CDR3 DNA reads TGTGCCAGCAGCTCGGGACTAGCTAATGAGCAGTTCTTC.

This clonotype was seen repeatedly, ten times or more. This chain connects TRBV6-2 or TRBV6-3 to TRBJ1-5; 11 bases align to TRBD1. Germline-derived CDR1 and CDR2 are MNHEY and SVGEGT. This CDR3 has 15 amino acids. J lost 6 bases, V lost 6 bases, and 7 bases had no gene match. Written as DNA, the CDR3 is TGTGCCAGCAGACCCCGGGACAGGGGGTTTCAGCCCCAGCATTTT. As protein: CASRPRDRGFQPQHF.